The 16 T cell receptor beta chains given below trace back to one sample, sequenced in a study of response to subunit inactivated influenza vaccine. TCRdb re-called the RT-PCR reads with MiXCR, one entry per CDR3 protein. The profile shows almost 600,000 distinct CDR3 sequences, 11% to 15% of them singletons. The sample here was PBMCs from blood, taken roughly 13 days after vaccination. Every receptor here comes from a man aged 45-65 years who received an inactivated influenza vaccine.

In this sample, this clonotype turned up a few times. The rearrangement uses TRBV10-2 and TRBJ1-2, with D possibly matching TRBD1 (5 bases). Per germline, CDR1 WSHSY and CDR2 SAAADI. This CDR3 comprises 15 residues. Trimming cost V 0 bases and J 0 bases, with 8 bases left between them. In DNA, the CDR3 is TGCGCCAGCAGTGAGTCCACGGGGGCTAACTATGGCTACACCTTC. It encodes CASSESTGANYGYTF.

This rearrangement joins TRBV4-2 to TRBJ2-3; D is unresolved. V was cut by 2 bases and J by 6 bases, with 9 bases left in between. The CDR3 runs to 13 residues. From germline, CDR1 is LGHNA and CDR2 YNFKEQ. CDR3 amino acids: CASSQQRRDTQYF. The CDR3 DNA reads TGTGCCAGCAGCCAACAACGGCGCGATACGCAGTATTTT.

This clonotype has at least ten counts. The chain combines TRBV6-5 with TRBJ1-1, with unresolved D. From germline, CDR1 is MNHEY and CDR2 SVGAGI. The CDR3 consists of 12 residues. The V gene lost 6 bases and the J gene lost 4 bases, with 9 bases spanning the gap. This CDR3 reads CASSPPGTEAFF. The CDR3, as DNA: TGTGCCAGCAGCCCGCCGGGCACTGAAGCTTTCTTT.

The chain links TRBV12-3 or TRBV12-4 to TRBJ2-5; the match to TRBD2 covers 7 bases. CDR3 length: 14 amino acids. V was clipped by 5 bases and J by 7 bases; unmatched bases: 10. The CDR3 spells CASSPRGLDGTQYF. The CDR3 nucleotides read TGTGCCAGCAGTCCGCGAGGACTAGACGGGACCCAGTACTTC.

The chain combines TRBV7-6 with TRBJ2-1; 11 bases match TRBD2. Germline V gene data show CDR1 as SGHVS and CDR2 as FNYEAQ. The V gene end was trimmed by 3 bases and the J gene end by 6 bases; junction bases not matched to a gene: 7. The CDR3 covers 16 residues. CDR3 in amino acids: CASSFSGTSGTNEQFF. CDR3 in DNA: TGTGCCAGCAGCTTTTCCGGGACTAGCGGAACCAATGAGCAGTTCTTC.

The chain carries TRBV14 and TRBJ2-5; D is possibly TRBD1 (6 bases). The V gene lost 3 bases and the J gene lost 5 bases, with 13 bases spanning the gap. From germline, CDR1 is SGHDN and CDR2 FVKESK. The CDR3 loop spans 14 amino acids. In nucleotides, the CDR3 is TGTGCCAGCAGCCAGCTCGACAGGTGGGAGACCCAGTACTTC. It codes for CASSQLDRWETQYF. The whole variable domain, filled in from reference TRBV14 and TRBJ2-5, reads EAGVTQFPSHSVIEKGQTVTLRCDPISGHDNLYWYRRVMGKEIKFLLHFVKESKQDESGMPNNRFLAERTGGTYSTLKVQPAELEDSGVYFCASSQLDRWETQYFGPGTRLLVL.

The rearrangement links TRBV5-6 to TRBJ2-3; TRBD1 aligns across 7 bases. Per the germline V gene, CDR1 is SGHDT and CDR2 is YYEEEE. The CDR3 has 15 amino acids. J lost 1 base, V lost 2 bases, and 4 bases had no gene match. The CDR3 DNA is TGTGCCAGCAGCTTTAACAGGGGTCGCACAGATACGCAGTATTTT. It codes for CASSFNRGRTDTQYF.

This clonotype was found many times. The rearrangement joins TRBV6-2 or TRBV6-3 to TRBJ2-1, with 13 bases fitting TRBD2. CDR1 is MNHEY, CDR2 SVGEGT, per germline. The CDR3 runs 15 residues. Trimming at V came to 6 bases and at J to 4 bases, leaving 3 bases not matched to a gene. The DNA of the CDR3 is TGTGCCAGCAGGTTACTAGCGGGAGGGTACAATGAGCAGTTCTTC. Residues: CASRLLAGGYNEQFF.

The V call is TRBV5-1, the J call TRBJ2-5, with TRBD2 matching 7 bases. The J segment lost 1 base and the V segment lost 4 bases, leaving 4 bases of the junction unmatched. This CDR3 has 14 amino acids. Germline CDR1 and CDR2: SGHRS and YFSETQ. In DNA form, the CDR3 reads TGCGCCAGCAGCGGGGGGGGACCCCAAGAGACCCAGTACTTC. It specifies CASSGGGPQETQYF.

This chain links TRBV11-3 with TRBJ2-1; 15 bases map to TRBD2. The CDR3 contains 17 residues. Trimming took 5 bases from V and 4 from J; bases not matched to a gene: 6. CDR1 is SGHNT and CDR2 is YENEEA in the germline V gene. The CDR3 DNA reads TGTGCCAGCAGCCCCCGGGGACTAGCGGGAGGATACAATGAGCAGTTCTTC. This encodes CASSPRGLAGGYNEQFF.

V and J are TRBV20-1 and TRBJ2-5; D unclear. Per the germline V gene, CDR1 is DFQATT and CDR2 is SNEGSKA (reference sequence). The CDR3 sequence is 15 residues long. V was pared by 0 bases and J by 5 bases, with 16 bases between. The DNA for the CDR3 is TGCAGTGCTAGAGACGATACCATTCGTGGTGAGACCCAGTACTTC. Translated: CSARDDTIRGETQYF.

The rearrangement links TRBV20-1 to TRBJ1-3, with TRBD1 matching 7 bases. This CDR3 has 13 residues. The germline V gene encodes CDR1 DFQATT and CDR2 SNEGSKA (reference sequence). After removal of 6 bases from V and 6 bases from J, the junction contained 8 bases not matched to a gene. The CDR3: CSAIDRVENTIYF. CDR3 bases: TGCAGTGCCATTGACAGGGTAGAAAACACCATATATTTT.

DNA for the CDR3: TGCGCCAGCAGCCAACCGACCAGGGGGCGAAAGGAGACCCAGTACTTC. It is translated as CASSQPTRGRKETQYF. This chain connects TRBV4-1 to TRBJ2-5; 8 bases are a match to TRBD1. The CDR3 consists of 16 residues. The germline gives CDR1 MGHRA, CDR2 YSYEKL. V dropped 2 bases and J dropped 5; count of bases not matched to a gene: 10.

The genes are TRBV19 and TRBJ1-5, with a tentative D call TRBD1 (5 bases). V lost 10 bases to trimming and J lost 4 bases, with 14 bases between them. From germline, CDR1 is LNHDA and CDR2 SQIVND (reference sequence). This CDR3 has 13 amino acids. CDR3 loop: CATARQRNQPQHF. In nucleotides, the CDR3 is TGTGCCACCGCCCGACAGAGAAATCAGCCCCAGCATTTT.

This clonotype was recorded a few times. The chain couples TRBV5-6 to TRBJ2-1; TRBD1 might be the D (5 bases). CDR3 length: 14 residues. The germline V and J ends were trimmed by 6 bases and 12 bases, with 22 bases remaining between them. CDR1 and CDR2 (germline): SGHDT, YYEEEE. CDR3 in DNA: TGTGCCAGCACCCTAACCCATACCGACAGAGGGCAGTTCTTC. This codes for CASTLTHTDRGQFF.

The chain combines TRBV20-1 with TRBJ2-7; the match to TRBD1 covers 9 bases. CDR1 and CDR2 (germline): DFQATT, SNEGSKA (reference sequence). With 2 bases clipped from V and 2 bases from J, the junction kept 4 bases outside the gene matches. CDR3 size: 14 residues. The DNA of the CDR3 is TGCAGTGCTAGAAAACAGGGGGCCCCCTACGAGCAGTACTTC. This translates into CSARKQGAPYEQYF.